This T cell receptor beta chain was recorded in a study of cytomegalovirus exposure and HLA in healthy donors. PCR employed 60 Vbeta and 13 Jbeta primers. The data were produced by immunoSEQ multiplex PCR, yet TCRdb's version contains in-frame clones alone and is incomplete. The table lists some 180,000 clones, roughly 87% of them singletons, with around 1% in the top ten. This sequence originates from a boy between 2 and 10 years old in good health and CMV-seronegative. Sequenced material: PBMCs.

The CDR3 DNA reads TGTGCCAGCAGTTCAGTCACTCCGGGAATCCCTGGAAACACCATATATTTT. Translated, it gives CASSSVTPGIPGNTIYF. The chain carries TRBV28 and TRBJ1-3; the D is unclear. V was shortened by 4 bases and J by 2 bases, with 18 bases between the two germline ends. The germline V gene has CDR1 MDHEN and CDR2 SYDVKM. There are 17 residues in the CDR3. Variable domain in full (rest from reference TRBV28 and TRBJ1-3): DVKVTQSSRYLVKRTGEKVFLECVQDMDHENMFWYRQDPGLGLRLIYFSYDVKMKEKGDIPEGYSVSREKKERFSLILESASTNQTSMYLCASSSVTPGIPGNTIYFGEGSWLTVV.